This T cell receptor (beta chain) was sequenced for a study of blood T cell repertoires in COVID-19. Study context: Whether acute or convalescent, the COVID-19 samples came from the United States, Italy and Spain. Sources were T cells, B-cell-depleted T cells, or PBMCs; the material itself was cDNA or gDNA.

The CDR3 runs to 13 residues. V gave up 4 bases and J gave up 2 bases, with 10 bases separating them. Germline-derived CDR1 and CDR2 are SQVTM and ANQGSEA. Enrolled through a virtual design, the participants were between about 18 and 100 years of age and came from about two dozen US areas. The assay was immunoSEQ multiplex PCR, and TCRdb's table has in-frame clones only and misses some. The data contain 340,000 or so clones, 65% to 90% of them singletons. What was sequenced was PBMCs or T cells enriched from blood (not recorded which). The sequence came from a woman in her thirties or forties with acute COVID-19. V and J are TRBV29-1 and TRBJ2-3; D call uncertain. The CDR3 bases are TGCAGCGTTGTAAGCCAGGTCACAGATACGCAGTATTTT. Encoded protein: CSVVSQVTDTQYF.